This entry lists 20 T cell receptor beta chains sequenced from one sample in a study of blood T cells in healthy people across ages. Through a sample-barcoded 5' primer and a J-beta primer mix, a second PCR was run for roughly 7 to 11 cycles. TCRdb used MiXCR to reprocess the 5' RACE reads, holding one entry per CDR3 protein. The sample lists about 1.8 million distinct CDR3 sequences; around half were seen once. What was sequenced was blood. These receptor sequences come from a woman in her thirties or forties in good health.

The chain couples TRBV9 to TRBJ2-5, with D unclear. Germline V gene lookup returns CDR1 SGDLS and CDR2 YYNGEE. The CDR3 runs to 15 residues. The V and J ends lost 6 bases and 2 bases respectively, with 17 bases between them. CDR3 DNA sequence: TGTGCCAGCACCTTAGGGTCAGGAGATCAAGAGACCCAGTACTTC. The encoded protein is CASTLGSGDQETQYF.

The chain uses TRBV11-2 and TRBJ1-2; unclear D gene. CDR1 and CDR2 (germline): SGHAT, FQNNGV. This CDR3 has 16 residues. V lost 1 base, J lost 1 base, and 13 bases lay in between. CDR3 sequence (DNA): TGTGCCAGCAGCTTAGGTGGACGGGGTTATAACTATGGCTACACCTTC. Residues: CASSLGGRGYNYGYTF.

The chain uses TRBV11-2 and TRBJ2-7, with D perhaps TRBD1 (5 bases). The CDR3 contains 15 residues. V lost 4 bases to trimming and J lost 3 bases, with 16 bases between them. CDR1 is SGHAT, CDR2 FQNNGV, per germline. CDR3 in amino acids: CASSSTGAFLYEQYF. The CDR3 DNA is TGTGCCAGCAGCTCCACAGGCGCATTCCTCTACGAGCAGTACTTC.

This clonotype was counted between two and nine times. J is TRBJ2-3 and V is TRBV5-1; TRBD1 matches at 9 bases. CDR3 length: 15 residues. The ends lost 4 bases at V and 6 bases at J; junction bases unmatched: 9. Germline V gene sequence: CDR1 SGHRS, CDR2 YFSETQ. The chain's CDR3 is CASSLPGTGFDTQYF. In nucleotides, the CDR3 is TGCGCCAGCAGCCTTCCCGGGACAGGGTTTGATACGCAGTATTTT.

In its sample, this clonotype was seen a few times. Written as DNA, the CDR3 is TGTGCCAGCAGTTTCGCCGGGACTAGCGGGGGGGGTTACCAAGAGACCCAGTACTTC. It codes for CASSFAGTSGGGYQETQYF. This chain uses TRBV27 with TRBJ2-5; 16 bases are a match to TRBD2. Germline lookup yields CDR1 MNHEY and CDR2 SMNVEV (reference sequence). This CDR3 comprises 19 residues. J gave up 0 bases and V 3 bases, and 7 bases lay outside the gene matches.

The CDR3 here is CATSDPGQGAGGYTF. DNA for the CDR3: TGTGCCACCAGTGATCCCGGGCAGGGGGCCGGAGGCTACACCTTC. The chain has TRBV24-1 and TRBJ1-2, with 8 positions matching TRBD1. The trim removed 3 bases at V and 8 bases at J, leaving 10 bases unmatched. The CDR3 runs 15 residues. Germline values: CDR1 KGHDR, CDR2 SFDVKD.

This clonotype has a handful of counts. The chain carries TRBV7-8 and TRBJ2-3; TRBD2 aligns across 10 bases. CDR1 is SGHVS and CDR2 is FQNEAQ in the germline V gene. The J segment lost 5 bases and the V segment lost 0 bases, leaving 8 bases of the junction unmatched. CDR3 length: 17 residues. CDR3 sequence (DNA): TGTGCCAGCAGCTTAGCGACGGGACTAGCGAGGCGAGATACGCAGTATTTT. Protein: CASSLATGLARRDTQYF.

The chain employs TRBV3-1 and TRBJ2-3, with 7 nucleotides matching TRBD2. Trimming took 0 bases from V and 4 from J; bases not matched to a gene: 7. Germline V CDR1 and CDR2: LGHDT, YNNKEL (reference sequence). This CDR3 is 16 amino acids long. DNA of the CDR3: TGTGCCAGCAGCCAAGAAACGACTAGCTGGTCAGATACGCAGTATTTT. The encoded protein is CASSQETTSWSDTQYF.

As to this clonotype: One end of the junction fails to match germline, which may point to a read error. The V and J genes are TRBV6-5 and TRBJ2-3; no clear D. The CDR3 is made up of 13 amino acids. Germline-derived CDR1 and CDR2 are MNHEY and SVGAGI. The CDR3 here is CASSDSSPQDQYF. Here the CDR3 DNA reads TGTGCCAGCAGTGACTCGAGTCCGCAGGATCAGTATTTT.

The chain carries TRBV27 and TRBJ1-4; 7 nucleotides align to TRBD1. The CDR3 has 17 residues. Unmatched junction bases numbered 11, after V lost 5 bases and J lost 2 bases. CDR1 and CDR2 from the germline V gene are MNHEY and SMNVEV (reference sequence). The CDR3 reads CASSIQGQFGTNEKLFF. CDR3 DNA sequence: TGTGCCAGCAGTATACAGGGACAGTTTGGGACTAATGAAAAACTGTTTTTT.

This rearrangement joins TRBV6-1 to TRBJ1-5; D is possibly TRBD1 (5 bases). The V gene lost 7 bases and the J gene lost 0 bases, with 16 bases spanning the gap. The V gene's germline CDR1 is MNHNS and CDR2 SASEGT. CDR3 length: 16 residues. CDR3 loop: CASNPQVTDSNQPQHF. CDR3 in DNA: TGTGCCAGCAACCCACAGGTTACGGATAGCAATCAGCCCCAGCATTTT.

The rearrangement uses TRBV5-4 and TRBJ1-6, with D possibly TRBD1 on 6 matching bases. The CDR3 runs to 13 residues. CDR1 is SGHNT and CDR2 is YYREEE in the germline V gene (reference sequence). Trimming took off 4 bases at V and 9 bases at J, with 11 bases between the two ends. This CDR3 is CASSGGQISPLHF. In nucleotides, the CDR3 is TGTGCCAGCAGCGGGGGGCAGATTTCACCCCTCCACTTT.

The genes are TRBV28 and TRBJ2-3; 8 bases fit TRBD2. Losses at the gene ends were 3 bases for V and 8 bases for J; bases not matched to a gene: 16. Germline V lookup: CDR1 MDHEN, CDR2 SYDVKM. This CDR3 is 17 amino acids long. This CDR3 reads CASSFSSAGAAPGTQYF. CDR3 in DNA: TGTGCCAGCAGTTTCTCCTCAGCGGGGGCCGCCCCGGGTACGCAGTATTTT.

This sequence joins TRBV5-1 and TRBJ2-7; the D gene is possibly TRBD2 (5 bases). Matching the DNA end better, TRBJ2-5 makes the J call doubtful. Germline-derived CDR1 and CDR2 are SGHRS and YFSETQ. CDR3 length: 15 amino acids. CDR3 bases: TGCGCCAGCAGCTCCGGCACGGTCACGGGGGAGACCCAGTACTTC. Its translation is CASSSGTVTGETQYF.

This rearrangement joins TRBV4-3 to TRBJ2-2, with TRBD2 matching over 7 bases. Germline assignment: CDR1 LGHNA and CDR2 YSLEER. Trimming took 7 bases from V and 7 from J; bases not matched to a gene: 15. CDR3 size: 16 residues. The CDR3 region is CASTPGEGADYGELFF. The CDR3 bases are TGCGCCAGCACGCCCGGGGAGGGCGCTGATTACGGGGAGCTGTTTTTT.

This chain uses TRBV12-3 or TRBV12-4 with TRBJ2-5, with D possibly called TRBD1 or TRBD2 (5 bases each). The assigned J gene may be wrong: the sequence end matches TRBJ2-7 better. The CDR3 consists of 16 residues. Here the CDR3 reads CASSPGPRGATYEQYF. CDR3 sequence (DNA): TGTGCCAGCAGTCCCGGGCCCCGAGGGGCGACTTACGAGCAGTACTTC.

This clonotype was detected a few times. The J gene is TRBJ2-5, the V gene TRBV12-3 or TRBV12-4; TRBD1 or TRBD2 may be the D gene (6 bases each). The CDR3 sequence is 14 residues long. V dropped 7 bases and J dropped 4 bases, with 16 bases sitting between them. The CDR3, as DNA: TGTGCCAGCAAGAGGGGGGTCCTGAGAGAGACCCAGTACTTC. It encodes CASKRGVLRETQYF.

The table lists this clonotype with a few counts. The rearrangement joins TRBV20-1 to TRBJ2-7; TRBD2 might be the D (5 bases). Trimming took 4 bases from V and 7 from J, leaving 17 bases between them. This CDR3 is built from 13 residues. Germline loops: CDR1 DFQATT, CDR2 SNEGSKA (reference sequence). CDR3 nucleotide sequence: TGCAGTGCTATCCGGCCTCCCGAGCGGGAGCAGTACTTC. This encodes CSAIRPPEREQYF.

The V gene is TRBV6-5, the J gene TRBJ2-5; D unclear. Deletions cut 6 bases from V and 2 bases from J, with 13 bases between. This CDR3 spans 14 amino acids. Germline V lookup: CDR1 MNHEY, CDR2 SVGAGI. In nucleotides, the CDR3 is TGTGCCAGCAGCCATGCCACAGATCAAGAGACCCAGTACTTC. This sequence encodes CASSHATDQETQYF.

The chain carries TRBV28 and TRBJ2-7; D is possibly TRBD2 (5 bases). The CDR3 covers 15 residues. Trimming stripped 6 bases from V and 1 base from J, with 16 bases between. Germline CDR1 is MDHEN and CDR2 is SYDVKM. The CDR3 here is CASRTFAGGSYEQYF. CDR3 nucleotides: TGTGCCAGCAGAACCTTTGCGGGCGGATCCTACGAGCAGTACTTC.